Listed here are 27 T cell receptor beta chains from one sample, sequenced in a study of shared clonotypes between healthy human individuals. Naivety among CD8 cells was defined by CD45RO negativity and positive CCR7 selection, thereby excluding terminally differentiated effector memory CD45RA+ cells. This table comes from immunoSEQ multiplex PCR, and its TCRdb copy is limited to in-frame clones, with some not included. The profile shows some 2.1 million clones, just under 95% of them singletons. The specimen sequenced was naive CD8+ T cells sorted from blood. Receptors originate from a man younger than 30 in good health.

V is TRBV10-3 and J is TRBJ2-3, with D perhaps TRBD1 (6 bases). This CDR3 spans 16 amino acids. Looked up from germline, CDR1 is ENHRY and CDR2 is SYGVKD. Trimming cost V 2 bases and J 2 bases, with 14 bases left between them. CDR3 loop: CAISEMTTGPTDTQYF. Written as DNA, the CDR3 is TGTGCCATCAGTGAGATGACTACAGGGCCCACAGATACGCAGTATTTT.

This chain uses TRBV29-1 with TRBJ1-2; D gene uncertain. Trimming cost V 4 bases and J 5 bases, with 11 bases left between them. Germline CDR1 reads SQVTM; CDR2 reads ANQGSEA. This CDR3 is 12 amino acids long. CDR3 coding DNA: TGCAGCGTTGGACCCAGTGGTTATGGCTACACCTTC. Translating gives CSVGPSGYGYTF.

CDR3 DNA: TGTGCCAGCAGTTACAGGCTAGACCCAGATACGCAGTATTTT. This codes for CASSYRLDPDTQYF. The V call is TRBV6-5, the J call TRBJ2-3; D gene uncertain. The V gene lost 2 bases and the J gene lost 4 bases, with 10 bases spanning the gap. Germline CDR1 reads MNHEY; CDR2 reads SVGAGI. The CDR3 is 14 amino acids.

In regard to this clone: The sample contains more than one DNA sequence encoding this CDR3. The chain carries TRBV6-6 and TRBJ2-1; 9 nucleotides align to TRBD1. The CDR3 extends over 15 amino acids. Losses at the gene ends were 2 bases for V and 3 bases for J; bases not matched to a gene: 2. CDR1 and CDR2 (germline): MNHNY, SVGAGI (reference sequence). The CDR3: CASSYVTGGYNEQFF. CDR3 in DNA: TGTGCCAGCAGTTACGTGACAGGGGGCTACAATGAGCAGTTCTTC.

The V gene is TRBV6-5, the J gene TRBJ2-7; D is uncertain. CDR1 MNHEY and CDR2 SVGAGI come from the germline V gene. This CDR3 is built from 13 residues. V lost 5 bases and J lost 0, with 8 bases in between. The CDR3 region has the DNA TGTGCCAGCAGTGTTACGTTCTCCTACGAGCAGTACTTC. Protein product: CASSVTFSYEQYF.

Remarks on this clone: The sample holds other DNA sequences that translate to the same CDR3. The V call is TRBV7-8, the J call TRBJ2-1; 11 nucleotides align to TRBD2. This CDR3 has 15 amino acids. From germline, CDR1 is SGHVS and CDR2 FQNEAQ. With V trimmed by 4 bases and J by 4 bases, 3 bases remained unmatched. CDR3 in DNA: TGTGCCAGCAGCTCGTTAGCGGGAGGGTACAATGAGCAGTTCTTC. Its translation is CASSSLAGGYNEQFF. Using reference TRBV7-8 and TRBJ2-1 for the parts outside the CDR3, the full variable domain is GAGVSQSPRYKVAKRGQDVALRCDPISGHVSLFWYQQALGQGPEFLTYFQNEAQLDKSGLPSDRFFAERPEGSVSTLKIQRTQQEDSAVYLCASSSLAGGYNEQFFGPGTRLTVL.

On this clone itself: Other DNA sequences from this sample encode an identical CDR3 as well. The chain has TRBV11-2 and TRBJ1-1; no clear D gene. The CDR3 contains 12 residues. V lost 3 bases to trimming and J lost 6 bases, with 8 bases between them. In germline, CDR1 is SGHAT, CDR2 FQNNGV. The CDR3 coding sequence is TGTGCCAGCAGCTTGGCCGGGGCTGAAGCTTTCTTT. Its protein is CASSLAGAEAFF.

The CDR3 reads CASSPEGIETQYF. The CDR3 bases are TGTGCCAGCTCACCAGAGGGGATCGAGACCCAGTACTTC. V and J are TRBV18 and TRBJ2-5; possibly TRBD1 or TRBD2 for D (5 bases each). Germline V gives CDR1 KGHSH, CDR2 LQKENI. V was trimmed by 2 bases and J by 5 bases, leaving 9 bases between them. The CDR3 contains 13 residues. The whole variable domain, remainder taken from reference TRBV18 and TRBJ2-5, is NAGVMQNPRHLVRRRGQEARLRCSPMKGHSHVYWYRQLPEEGLKFMVYLQKENIIDESGMPKERFSAEFPKEGPSILRIQQVVRGDSAAYFCASSPEGIETQYFGPGTRLLVL.

The V gene is TRBV9, the J gene TRBJ1-3; D is unclear. The germline V gene has CDR1 SGDLS and CDR2 YYNGEE. V was pared by 1 base and J by 3 bases, with 5 bases between. The CDR3 spans 13 residues. This chain's CDR3 is CASSVSDGNTIYF. CDR3 nucleotide sequence: TGTGCCAGCAGCGTATCTGATGGAAACACCATATATTTT.

V gene TRBV9 combines with J gene TRBJ2-7; 8 nucleotides match TRBD2. CDR3 size: 18 residues. Germline assignment: CDR1 SGDLS and CDR2 YYNGEE. Trimming cost V 4 bases and J 4 bases; bases outside gene matches: 19. CDR3 nucleotides: TGTGCCAGCAGCCGCGGACTAGCAGGGAGTGAAACCCCGTACGAGCAGTACTTC. As protein: CASSRGLAGSETPYEQYF.

V is TRBV6-5 and J is TRBJ2-1, with TRBD2 matching over 8 bases. The V gene's germline CDR1 is MNHEY and CDR2 SVGAGI. Trimming removed 5 bases from V and 8 bases from J; junction bases left unmatched: 11. The CDR3 covers 15 residues. The CDR3 sequence: CASSHTGLGDDEQFF. The DNA for the CDR3 is TGTGCCAGCAGTCACACGGGACTAGGGGATGATGAGCAGTTCTTC.

The chain carries TRBV28 and TRBJ2-7; 7 bases line up with TRBD2. V shed 6 bases, J shed 2 bases, and the junction held 7 bases outside the gene matches. CDR3 size: 14 residues. Germline CDR1 and CDR2: MDHEN and SYDVKM. The CDR3 loop is CASSQAGYTYEQYF. The CDR3 DNA is TGTGCCAGCAGCCAAGCGGGGTATACCTACGAGCAGTACTTC.

This clone has just a few counts. This chain links TRBV5-1 with TRBJ2-3; perhaps TRBD2 as D (6 bases). This CDR3 contains 15 residues. Per the germline V gene, CDR1 is SGHRS and CDR2 is YFSETQ. V dropped 3 bases and J dropped 3 bases, with 14 bases sitting between them. The CDR3 DNA reads as TGCGCCAGCAGCTGGGGGGTAGTAGAAACAGATACGCAGTATTTT. Protein: CASSWGVVETDTQYF.

V usage is TRBV7-8 and J usage is TRBJ2-1; tentative D call: TRBD2 (5 bases). V lost 2 bases and J 3 bases, leaving 20 bases between the germline ends. Germline assignment: CDR1 SGHVS and CDR2 FQNEAQ. The CDR3 consists of 18 residues. The CDR3 sequence is CASSLFVGEETIYNEQFF. The CDR3 DNA reads as TGTGCCAGCAGCTTATTCGTGGGAGAAGAAACAATCTACAATGAGCAGTTCTTC.

The CDR3 bases are TGTGCCAGCAGCACAAGCAGCGGGGTCACAGATACGCAGTATTTT. It translates to CASSTSSGVTDTQYF. The chain employs TRBV11-2 and TRBJ2-3; 7 bases match TRBD2. CDR1 is SGHAT and CDR2 is FQNNGV in the germline V gene. J lost 2 bases, V lost 5 bases, and 7 bases had no gene match. The CDR3 has 15 amino acids.

The rearrangement joins TRBV11-3 to TRBJ2-7, with 11 positions matching TRBD2. Germline lookup yields CDR1 SGHNT and CDR2 YENEEA. The CDR3 contains 15 residues. V shed 1 base and J 5 bases; nucleotides not matched to a gene: 4. The CDR3 here is CASSLASGGSHEQYF. CDR3 bases: TGTGCCAGCAGCTTAGCTAGCGGGGGGTCCCACGAGCAGTACTTC. Complete variable domain (other parts from reference TRBV11-3 and TRBJ2-7): EAGVVQSPRYKIIEKKQPVAFWCNPISGHNTLYWYLQNLGQGPELLIRYENEEAVDDSQLPKDRFSAERLKGVDSTLKIQPAELGDSAVYLCASSLASGGSHEQYFGPGTRLTVT.

With regard to this clone: Other nucleotide sequences from this sample produce the same CDR3. This chain links TRBV5-6 with TRBJ1-3; no reliable D call. Germline V CDR1 and CDR2: SGHDT, YYEEEE. Trimming removed 0 bases at V and 1 base at J, with 5 bases between. The CDR3 extends over 14 amino acids. The CDR3 DNA sequence: TGTGCCAGCAGCTTGGACGGTTCTGGAAACACCATATATTTT. Amino acids: CASSLDGSGNTIYF. The entire variable domain, with the rest obtained from reference TRBV5-6 and TRBJ1-3, is as follows: DAGVTQSPTHLIKTRGQQVTLRCSPKSGHDTVSWYQQALGQGPQFIFQYYEEEERQRGNFPDRFSGHQFPNYSSELNVNALLLGDSALYLCASSLDGSGNTIYFGEGSWLTVV.

The genes are TRBV27 and TRBJ2-3, with 8 bases aligning to TRBD2. The CDR3 spans 16 residues. CDR1 is MNHEY and CDR2 is SMNVEV in the germline V gene (reference sequence). The V and J ends lost 5 bases and 5 bases, in that order; junction bases with no gene match: 12. The CDR3 bases are TGTGCCAGCAGTCGTGCCCCGGGAGGGCCATTAGATACGCAGTATTTT. Translated, it gives CASSRAPGGPLDTQYF.

The V gene is TRBV10-3, the J gene TRBJ2-3; 12 bases align to TRBD2. The CDR3 totals 17 residues. Germline values: CDR1 ENHRY, CDR2 SYGVKD. J gave up 2 bases and V 0 bases, and 3 bases lay outside the gene matches. This chain's CDR3 is CAISESRLAGVTDTQYF. CDR3 nucleotides: TGTGCCATCAGTGAGTCGCGACTAGCGGGGGTCACAGATACGCAGTATTTT.

Details on this clone: Other DNA variants within this sample encode the same CDR3. The rearrangement joins TRBV4-1 to TRBJ2-2, with D possibly matching TRBD1 (6 bases). The V and J ends lost 4 bases and 0 bases respectively, with 9 bases between them. Germline-derived CDR1 and CDR2 are MGHRA and YSYEKL. The CDR3 covers 15 residues. In nucleotides, the CDR3 is TGCGCCAGCAGCCCAGACAGGACGAACACCGGGGAGCTGTTTTTT. Amino acid sequence: CASSPDRTNTGELFF.

This clone was recorded only once. V usage is TRBV10-3 and J usage is TRBJ1-1; TRBD1 might be the D (6 bases). This CDR3 has 16 residues. CDR1 is ENHRY, CDR2 SYGVKD, per germline. Trimming took off 4 bases at V and 10 bases at J, with 25 bases between the two ends. CDR3 coding DNA: TGTGCCATCAGTGTCCTGATCCCGCCAGGGGAAGATGTAGCTTTCTTT. Its protein product is CAISVLIPPGEDVAFF.

This clone was observed a few times. The same CDR3 also results from other DNA sequences found in this sample. The chain uses TRBV5-1 and TRBJ2-7; D uncertain. The ends were cut back, 0 bases at V and 4 bases at J, with 5 bases in the middle. CDR1 and CDR2 (germline): SGHRS, YFSETQ. The CDR3 has 12 amino acids. The CDR3 DNA sequence: TGCGCCAGCAGCTTGGAGGGATACGAGCAGTACTTC. Encoded protein: CASSLEGYEQYF.

The rearrangement joins TRBV27 to TRBJ2-1; weak D call: TRBD1 (6 bases). The CDR3 is made up of 14 amino acids. Germline-derived CDR1 and CDR2 are MNHEY and SMNVEV (reference sequence). Trimming shortened V by 4 bases and J by 9 bases, and 16 bases separated the two germline ends. CDR3 nucleotides: TGTGCCAGCAGTTCACAGGGCACCTGGGGTGAGCAGTTCTTC. This sequence encodes CASSSQGTWGEQFF.

This chain connects TRBV4-1 to TRBJ2-2; the D is unclear. Germline V gives CDR1 MGHRA, CDR2 YSYEKL. The CDR3 is 14 amino acids. V gave up 6 bases and J gave up 6 bases, with 14 bases separating them. Here the CDR3 DNA reads TGCGCCAGCAGTCAAAGAAAGGGTGCCGGGGAGCTGTTTTTT. Protein sequence: CASSQRKGAGELFF.

This chain connects TRBV10-2 to TRBJ1-3; TRBD1 is a possible D gene (5 bases). CDR1 and CDR2 from the germline V gene are WSHSY and SAAADI. The CDR3 has 16 amino acids. Between the trimmed V and J ends, which lost 4 bases and 0 bases, there was a span of 13 bases. This CDR3 reads CASSVSGLVSGNTIYF. Written as DNA, the CDR3 is TGCGCCAGCAGTGTGTCGGGGCTTGTCTCTGGAAACACCATATATTTT.

This clone occurred once. Other DNA sequences in this sample translate to the same CDR3. This rearrangement joins TRBV4-1 to TRBJ2-7; D call uncertain. The V end lost 0 bases, the J end lost 0 bases, and 6 bases lay between the germline ends. The V gene's germline CDR1 is MGHRA and CDR2 YSYEKL. The CDR3 extends over 14 amino acids. CDR3 DNA: TGCGCCAGCAGCCAAGAAGGCACCTCCTACGAGCAGTACTTC. This sequence encodes CASSQEGTSYEQYF.

J is TRBJ2-7 and V is TRBV5-8; D uncertain. The CDR3 runs to 12 residues. The germline gives CDR1 SGHTS, CDR2 YDEGEE. Trimming removed 2 bases at V and 3 bases at J, with 6 bases between. CDR3 sequence: CASSFLSYEQYF. The CDR3 nucleotides are TGTGCCAGCAGCTTCCTAAGCTACGAGCAGTACTTC.